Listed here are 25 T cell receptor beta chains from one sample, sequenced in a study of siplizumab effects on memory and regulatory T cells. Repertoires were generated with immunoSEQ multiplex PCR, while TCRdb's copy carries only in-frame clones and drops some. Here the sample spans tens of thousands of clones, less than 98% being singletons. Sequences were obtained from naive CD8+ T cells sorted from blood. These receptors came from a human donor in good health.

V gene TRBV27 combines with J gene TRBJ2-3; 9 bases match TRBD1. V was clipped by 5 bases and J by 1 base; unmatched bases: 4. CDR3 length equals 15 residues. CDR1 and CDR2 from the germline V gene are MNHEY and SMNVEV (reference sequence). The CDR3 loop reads CASSPWTGGTDTQYF. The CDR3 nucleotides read TGTGCCAGCAGTCCCTGGACAGGGGGCACAGATACGCAGTATTTT.

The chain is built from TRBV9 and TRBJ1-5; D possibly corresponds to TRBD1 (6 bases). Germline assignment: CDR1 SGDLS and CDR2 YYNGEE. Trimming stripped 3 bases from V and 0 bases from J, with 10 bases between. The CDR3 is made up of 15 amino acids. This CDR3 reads CASSDTGYSNQPQHF. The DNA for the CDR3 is TGTGCCAGCAGCGACACAGGGTATAGCAATCAGCCCCAGCATTTT.

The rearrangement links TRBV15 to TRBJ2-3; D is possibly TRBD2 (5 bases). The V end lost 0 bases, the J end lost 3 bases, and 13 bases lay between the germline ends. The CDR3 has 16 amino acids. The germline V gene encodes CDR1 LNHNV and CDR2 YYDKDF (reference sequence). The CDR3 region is CATSRDGLSVTDTQYF. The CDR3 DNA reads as TGTGCCACCAGCAGAGATGGCCTTAGCGTTACAGATACGCAGTATTTT.

DNA for the CDR3: TGTGCCAGCAGTGATCCAGGGCTAAACGAGCAGTACTTC. Its translation: CASSDPGLNEQYF. The rearrangement joins TRBV25-1 to TRBJ2-7; tentatively, D is TRBD1 (5 bases). The V gene's germline CDR1 is MGHDK and CDR2 SYGVNS. The CDR3 is 13 residues long. V dropped 3 bases and J dropped 5 bases, with 11 bases sitting between them.

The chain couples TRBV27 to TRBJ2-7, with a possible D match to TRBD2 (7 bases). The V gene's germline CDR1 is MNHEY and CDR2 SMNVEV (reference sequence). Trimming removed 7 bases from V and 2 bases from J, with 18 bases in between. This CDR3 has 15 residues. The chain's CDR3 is CASTPMAGAPYEQYF. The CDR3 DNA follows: TGTGCCAGCACCCCGATGGCGGGGGCGCCCTACGAGCAGTACTTC.

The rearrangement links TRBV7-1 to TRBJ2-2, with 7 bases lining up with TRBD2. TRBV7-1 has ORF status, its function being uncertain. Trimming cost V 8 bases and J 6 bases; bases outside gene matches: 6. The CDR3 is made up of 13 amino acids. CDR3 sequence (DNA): TGTGCCAGCCTAGCGGCGGTCCCCGGGGAGCTGTTTTTT. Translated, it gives CASLAAVPGELFF.

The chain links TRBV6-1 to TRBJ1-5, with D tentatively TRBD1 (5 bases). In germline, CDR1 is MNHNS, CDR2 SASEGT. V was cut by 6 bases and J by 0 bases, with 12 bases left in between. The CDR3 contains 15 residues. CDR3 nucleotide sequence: TGTGCCAGCAGCCGACCCAGGGATAGCAATCAGCCCCAGCATTTT. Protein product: CASSRPRDSNQPQHF.

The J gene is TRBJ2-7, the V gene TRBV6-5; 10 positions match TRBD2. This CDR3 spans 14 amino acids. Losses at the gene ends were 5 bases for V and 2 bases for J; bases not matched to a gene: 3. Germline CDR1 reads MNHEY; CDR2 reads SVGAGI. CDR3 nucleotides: TGTGCCAGCAGTCTAGCGGGAGAGGCCTACGAGCAGTACTTC. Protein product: CASSLAGEAYEQYF.

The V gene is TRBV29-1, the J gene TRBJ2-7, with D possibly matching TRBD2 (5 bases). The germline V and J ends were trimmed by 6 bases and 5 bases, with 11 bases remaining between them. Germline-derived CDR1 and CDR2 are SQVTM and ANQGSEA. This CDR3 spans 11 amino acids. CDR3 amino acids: CSVGGLNEQYF. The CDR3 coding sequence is TGCAGCGTCGGAGGCCTAAACGAGCAGTACTTC.

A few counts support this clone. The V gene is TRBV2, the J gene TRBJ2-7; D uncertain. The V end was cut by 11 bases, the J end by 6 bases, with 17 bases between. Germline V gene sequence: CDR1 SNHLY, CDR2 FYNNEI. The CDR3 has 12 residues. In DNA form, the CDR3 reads TGTGCCTCTCAGGAAGGGTATGGCGAGCAGTACTTC. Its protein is CASQEGYGEQYF.

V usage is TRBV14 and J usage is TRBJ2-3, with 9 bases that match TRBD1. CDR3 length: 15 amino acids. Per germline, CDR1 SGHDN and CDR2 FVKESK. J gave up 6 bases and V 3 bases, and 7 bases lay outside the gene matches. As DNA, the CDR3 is TGTGCCAGCAGCCAGACACAGGGGGCGCTTGATACGCAGTATTTT. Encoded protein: CASSQTQGALDTQYF.

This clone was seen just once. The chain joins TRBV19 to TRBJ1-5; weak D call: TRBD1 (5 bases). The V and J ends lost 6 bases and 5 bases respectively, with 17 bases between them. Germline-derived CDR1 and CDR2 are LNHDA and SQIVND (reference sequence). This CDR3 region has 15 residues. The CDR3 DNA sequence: TGTGCCAGTAGGACGTGGGGCGCGGGGGATCAGCCCCAGCATTTT. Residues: CASRTWGAGDQPQHF.

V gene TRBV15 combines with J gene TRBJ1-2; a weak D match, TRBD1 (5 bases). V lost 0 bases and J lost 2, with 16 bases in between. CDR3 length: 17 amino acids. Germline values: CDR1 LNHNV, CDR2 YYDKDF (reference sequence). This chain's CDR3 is CATSRDGRGGFNYGYTF. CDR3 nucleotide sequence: TGTGCCACCAGCAGAGATGGTAGGGGTGGCTTCAACTATGGCTACACCTTC.

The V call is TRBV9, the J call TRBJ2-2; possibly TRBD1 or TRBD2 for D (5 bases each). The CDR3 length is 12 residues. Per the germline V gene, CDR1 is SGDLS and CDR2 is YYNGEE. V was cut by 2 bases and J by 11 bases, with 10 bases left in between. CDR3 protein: CASSVGDGELFF. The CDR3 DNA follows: TGTGCCAGCAGCGTGGGGGACGGTGAGCTGTTTTTT.

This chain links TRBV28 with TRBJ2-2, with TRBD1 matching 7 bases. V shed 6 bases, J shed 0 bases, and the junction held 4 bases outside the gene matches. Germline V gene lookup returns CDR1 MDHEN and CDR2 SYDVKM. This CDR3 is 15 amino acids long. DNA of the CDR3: TGTGCCAGCAGACCAGGGACAGCGAACACCGGGGAGCTGTTTTTT. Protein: CASRPGTANTGELFF.

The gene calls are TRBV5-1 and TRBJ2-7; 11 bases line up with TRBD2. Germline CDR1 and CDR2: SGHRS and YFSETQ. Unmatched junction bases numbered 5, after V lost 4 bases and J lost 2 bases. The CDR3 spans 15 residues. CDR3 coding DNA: TGCGCCAGCAGCGCAGATAGCGGGAGGGCCTACGAGCAGTACTTC. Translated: CASSADSGRAYEQYF.

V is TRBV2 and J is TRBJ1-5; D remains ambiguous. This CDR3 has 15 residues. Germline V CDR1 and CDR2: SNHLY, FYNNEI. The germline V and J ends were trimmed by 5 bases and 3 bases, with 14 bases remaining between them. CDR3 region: CASSISTFPNQPQHF. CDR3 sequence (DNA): TGTGCCAGCAGTATCAGTACGTTTCCCAATCAGCCCCAGCATTTT.

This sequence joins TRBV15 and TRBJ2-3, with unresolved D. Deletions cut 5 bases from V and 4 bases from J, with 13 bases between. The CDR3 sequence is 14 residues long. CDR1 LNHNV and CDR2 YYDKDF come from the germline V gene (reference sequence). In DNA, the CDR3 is TGTGCCACCAGCCTGACCCGACGGTCAGATACGCAGTATTTT. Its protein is CATSLTRRSDTQYF.

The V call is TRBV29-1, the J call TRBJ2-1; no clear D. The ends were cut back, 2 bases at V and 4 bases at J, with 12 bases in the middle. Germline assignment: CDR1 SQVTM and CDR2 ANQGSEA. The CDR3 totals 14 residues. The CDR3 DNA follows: TGCAGCGTTGAAAAGGGTTTTGGGTACAATGAGCAGTTCTTC. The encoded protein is CSVEKGFGYNEQFF.

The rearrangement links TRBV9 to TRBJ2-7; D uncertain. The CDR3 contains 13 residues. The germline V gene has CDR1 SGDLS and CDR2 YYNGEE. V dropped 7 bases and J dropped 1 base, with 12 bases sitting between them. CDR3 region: CASGPGGSYEQYF. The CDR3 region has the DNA TGTGCCAGCGGACCGGGCGGATCCTACGAGCAGTACTTC.

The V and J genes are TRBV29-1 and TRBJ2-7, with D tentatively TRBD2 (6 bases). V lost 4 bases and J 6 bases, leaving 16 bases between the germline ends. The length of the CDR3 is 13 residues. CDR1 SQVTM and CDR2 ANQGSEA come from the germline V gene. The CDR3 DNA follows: TGCAGCGTTGTACGGAGGGCCGCCGGCGAGCAGTACTTC. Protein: CSVVRRAAGEQYF.

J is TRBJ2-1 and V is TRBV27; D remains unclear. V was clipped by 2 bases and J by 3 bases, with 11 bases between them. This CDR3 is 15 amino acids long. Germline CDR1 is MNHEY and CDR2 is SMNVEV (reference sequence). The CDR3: CASSLRGQNYNEQFF. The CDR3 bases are TGTGCCAGCAGTTTACGCGGCCAAAACTACAATGAGCAGTTCTTC.

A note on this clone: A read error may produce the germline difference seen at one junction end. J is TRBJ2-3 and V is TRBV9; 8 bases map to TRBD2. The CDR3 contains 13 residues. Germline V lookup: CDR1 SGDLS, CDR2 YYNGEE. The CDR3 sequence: CASSERSGTSRVF. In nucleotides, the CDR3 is TGTGCCAGCAGTGAAAGATCCGGGACTAGTAGAGTTTTT.

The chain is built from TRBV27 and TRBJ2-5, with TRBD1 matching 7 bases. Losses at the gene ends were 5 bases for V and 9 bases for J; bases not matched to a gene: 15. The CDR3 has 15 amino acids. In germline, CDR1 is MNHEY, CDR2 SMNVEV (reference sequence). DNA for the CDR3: TGTGCCAGCAGTGCCCTTGAGGGGGACAGAGCGGCCCAGTACTTC. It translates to CASSALEGDRAAQYF.

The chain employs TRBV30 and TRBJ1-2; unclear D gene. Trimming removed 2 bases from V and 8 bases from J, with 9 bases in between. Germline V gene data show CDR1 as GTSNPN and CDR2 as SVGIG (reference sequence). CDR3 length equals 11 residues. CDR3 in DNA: TGTGCCTGGAGTACACCCTTCGGCTACACCTTC. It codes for CAWSTPFGYTF.